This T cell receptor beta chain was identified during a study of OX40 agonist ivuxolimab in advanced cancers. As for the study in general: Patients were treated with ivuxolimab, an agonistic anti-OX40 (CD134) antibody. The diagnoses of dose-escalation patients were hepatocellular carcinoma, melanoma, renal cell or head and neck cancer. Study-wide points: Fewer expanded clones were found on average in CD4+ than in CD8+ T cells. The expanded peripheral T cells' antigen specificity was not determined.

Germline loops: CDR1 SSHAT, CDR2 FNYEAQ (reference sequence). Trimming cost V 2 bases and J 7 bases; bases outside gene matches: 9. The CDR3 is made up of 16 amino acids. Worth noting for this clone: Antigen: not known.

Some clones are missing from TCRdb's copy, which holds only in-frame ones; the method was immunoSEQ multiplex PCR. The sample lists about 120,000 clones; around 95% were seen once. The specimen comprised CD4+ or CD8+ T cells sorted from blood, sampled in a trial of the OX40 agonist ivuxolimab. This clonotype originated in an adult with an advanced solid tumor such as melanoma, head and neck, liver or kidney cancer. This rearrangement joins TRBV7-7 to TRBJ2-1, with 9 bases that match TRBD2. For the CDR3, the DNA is TGTGCCAGCAGCTTACATGGCGGGGGGGCCGGGAATGAGCAGTTCTTC. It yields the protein CASSLHGGGAGNEQFF.